This T cell receptor beta chain stems from a study of T-cell reconstitution after alpha-beta-depleted transplantation in children. This clonotype was seen a few times. Its antigen is unknown. The authors prepared the TCRbeta library with unique molecular identifiers. TCRdb reprocessed the PCR reads via MiXCR and lists one record per CDR3 protein. The sample lists 610,000 or so distinct CDR3 sequences; over 25% were seen once. Findings and limits, study-wide: Newly made T cells mostly supplied T-cell counts and diversity one year after transplant. About two months after transplant, alpha-beta T cells reportedly came from several hundred expanded graft clones. The origin of high day-60 TCRbeta diversity in some patients lay in surviving recipient T cells and thymic progenitors.

The source was PBMCs, collected before TCRalphabeta/CD19-depleted stem cell transplant. The source is a boy under two years old with Wiskott-Aldrich syndrome, due to receive a stem cell transplant.

This CDR3 is CAISLLGQGYEQYF. The CDR3 nucleotides read TGTGCCATCAGTCTGTTAGGACAGGGGTACGAGCAGTACTTC. V and J are TRBV10-3 and TRBJ2-7; TRBD1 agrees at 9 bases. Germline-derived CDR1 and CDR2 are ENHRY and SYGVKD. This CDR3 has 14 residues. With V trimmed by 5 bases and J by 4 bases, 6 bases remained unmatched.